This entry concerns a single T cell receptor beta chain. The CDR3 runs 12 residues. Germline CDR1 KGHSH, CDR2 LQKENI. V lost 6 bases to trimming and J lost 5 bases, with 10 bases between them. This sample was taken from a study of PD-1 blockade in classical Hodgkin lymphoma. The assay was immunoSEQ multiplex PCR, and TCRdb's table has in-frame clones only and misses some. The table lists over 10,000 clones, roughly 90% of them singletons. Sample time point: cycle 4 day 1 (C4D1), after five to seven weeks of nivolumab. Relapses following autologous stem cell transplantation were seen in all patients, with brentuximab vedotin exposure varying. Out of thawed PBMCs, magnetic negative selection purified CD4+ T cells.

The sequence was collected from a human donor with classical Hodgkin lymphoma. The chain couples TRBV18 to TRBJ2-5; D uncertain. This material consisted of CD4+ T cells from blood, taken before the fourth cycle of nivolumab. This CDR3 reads CASSRDDETQYF. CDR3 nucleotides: TGTGCCAGCTCGCGTGACGATGAGACCCAGTACTTC.